This T cell receptor beta chain is from a study of response to subunit inactivated influenza vaccine. TCRdb reprocessed the RT-PCR reads via MiXCR and lists one record per CDR3 protein. This sample yields roughly 500,000 distinct CDR3 sequences, of which about 25% are seen a single time; 1.5% to 2% belongs to the top ten. The study, taken as a whole, reports: After each seasonal influenza vaccination, few new T cells are recruited, the authors suggested.

In the case of this clonotype: What it recognizes is unknown.

This CDR3 region has 13 residues. With 6 bases clipped from V and 8 bases from J, the junction kept 8 bases outside the gene matches. The germline V gene encodes CDR1 DFQATT and CDR2 SNEGSKA (reference sequence). The clonotype was recovered from a man aged 45 to 65 who received an inactivated influenza vaccine. The rearrangement joins TRBV20-1 to TRBJ1-3; 9 bases are a match to TRBD1. Sequences were derived from CD4+ T cells sorted from PBMCs, sampled 5 days after vaccination. The chain's CDR3 is CSATGTGSHTIYF. The DNA of the CDR3 is TGCAGTGCAACCGGGACAGGGAGTCACACCATATATTTT.